These 28 T cell receptor beta chains were sequenced from one sample in a study of T cells in Graves' hyperthyroidism and ophthalmopathy. TCR beta CDR3 sequences were amplified from RNA transcripts. The TCR CDR3 first-round RT-PCR relied on the HTBI primer set. TCRdb processed the multiplex PCR reads anew with MiXCR; each CDR3 protein has one entry. The sample contains hundreds of thousands of distinct CDR3 sequences, about a sixth of which appear only once. What was sequenced was blood. The receptors were gathered from a woman in her thirties or forties with Graves' ophthalmopathy.

The chain has TRBV20-1 and TRBJ2-7; 7 bases fit TRBD2. CDR1 and CDR2 from the germline V gene are DFQATT and SNEGSKA (reference sequence). V was clipped by 3 bases and J by 2 bases; unmatched bases: 10. CDR3 length: 15 residues. Written as DNA, the CDR3 is TGCAGTGCTAGGGCGAGTGGCGGGGGAACCTACGAGCAGTACTTC. Translating it yields CSARASGGGTYEQYF.

V usage is TRBV2 and J usage is TRBJ2-5; 12 nucleotides agree with TRBD1. CDR1 is SNHLY, CDR2 FYNNEI, per germline. CDR3 size: 14 residues. Trimming removed 6 bases from V and 6 bases from J; junction bases left unmatched: 5. CDR3 sequence: CASRRDRGPQTQYF. The CDR3 nucleotides are TGTGCCAGCAGACGGGACAGGGGGCCTCAGACCCAGTACTTC.

This clonotype was recorded a few times. CDR3 sequence: CASSFGGGSPQHF. The CDR3 region has the DNA TGTGCCAGCAGTTTTGGGGGGGGTTCGCCCCAGCATTTT. The chain couples TRBV27 to TRBJ1-5; TRBD1 is a possible D gene (5 bases). Trimming stripped 3 bases from V and 9 bases from J, with 12 bases between. CDR3 length: 13 residues. Germline CDR1 MNHEY, CDR2 SMNVEV (reference sequence).

This clonotype was picked up many times. The chain recombines TRBV2 with TRBJ2-7; D perhaps matches TRBD2 (5 bases). V lost 2 bases, J lost 3 bases, and 11 bases lay in between. The CDR3 spans 14 residues. Germline CDR1 SNHLY, CDR2 FYNNEI. CDR3 in DNA: TGTGCCAGCAGTGAAATGGACGGGATCTACGAGCAGTACTTC. Amino acid sequence: CASSEMDGIYEQYF.

This clonotype was seen only a few times. This chain links TRBV20-1 with TRBJ1-1, with 8 bases identical to TRBD1. The ends lost 4 bases at V and 10 bases at J; junction bases unmatched: 8. Looked up from germline, CDR1 is DFQATT and CDR2 is SNEGSKA (reference sequence). The CDR3 runs 12 residues. The CDR3, as DNA: TGCAGTGCTACCGGACAGGGAGAATCAGCTTTCTTT. Protein product: CSATGQGESAFF.

There are many counts of this clonotype. The CDR3 nucleotides read TGTGCCAGCAGTCCTGGGACAGGGGGCCTCGCACCCCTCCACTTT. Translation gives CASSPGTGGLAPLHF. This chain joins TRBV28 and TRBJ1-6; 12 bases align to TRBD1. Trimming cost V 5 bases and J 11 bases; bases outside gene matches: 7. Germline CDR1 is MDHEN and CDR2 is SYDVKM. This CDR3 region has 15 residues.

The chain is built from TRBV12-3 or TRBV12-4 and TRBJ1-5; TRBD1 is a possible D gene (5 bases). The CDR3 spans 15 residues. V shed 4 bases and J shed 1 base, with 11 bases lying between them. The CDR3 nucleotides are TGTGCCAGCAGTTCCTCGGACATCAGCAATCAGCCCCAGCATTTT. Translation gives CASSSSDISNQPQHF.

This clonotype appeared many times. The V gene is TRBV18, the J gene TRBJ2-1; a possible D gene is TRBD2 (7 bases). The V end was cut by 3 bases, the J end by 2 bases, with 11 bases between. Germline V CDR1 and CDR2: KGHSH, LQKENI. The CDR3 spans 15 residues. The CDR3 sequence is CASSPMGGPYNEQFF. The CDR3 coding sequence is TGTGCCAGCTCACCTATGGGGGGGCCCTACAATGAGCAGTTCTTC.

This clonotype has at least ten counts. The CDR3 protein is CASTRTGGNGYTF. CDR3 in DNA: TGTGCCAGCACGCGGACAGGGGGCAATGGCTACACCTTC. The chain couples TRBV2 to TRBJ1-2; TRBD1 aligns across 11 bases. The CDR3 contains 13 residues. The V and J ends lost 7 bases and 6 bases, in that order; junction bases with no gene match: 4. Germline V gene data show CDR1 as SNHLY and CDR2 as FYNNEI.

J is TRBJ1-2 and V is TRBV5-1, with D possibly being TRBD1 (6 bases). The CDR3 has 15 residues. From germline, CDR1 is SGHRS and CDR2 YFSETQ. The V end was cut by 2 bases, the J end by 5 bases, with 16 bases between. CDR3 nucleotides: TGCGCCAGCAGCTTAACGGGGGGCGCTTGGTATGGCTACACCTTC. It yields the protein CASSLTGGAWYGYTF.

This sequence joins TRBV20-1 and TRBJ2-1; TRBD2 matches 8 bases. Unmatched junction bases numbered 23, after V lost 8 bases and J lost 8 bases. CDR1 and CDR2 (germline): DFQATT, SNEGSKA (reference sequence). The CDR3 is made up of 17 amino acids. The DNA for the CDR3 is TGCAGTTCAACCCCAAATCAGCTTACGGGAGCGGGGGATGAGCAGTTCTTC. It yields the protein CSSTPNQLTGAGDEQFF.

This clonotype was seen many times. This rearrangement joins TRBV18 to TRBJ2-7; 8 bases are shared with TRBD1. Trimming removed 3 bases from V and 2 bases from J; junction bases left unmatched: 0. This CDR3 is built from 13 residues. CDR1 and CDR2 (germline): KGHSH, LQKENI. The chain's CDR3 is CASSPTGAYEQYF. CDR3 nucleotides: TGTGCCAGCTCACCGACAGGGGCCTACGAGCAGTACTTC.

The rearrangement uses TRBV4-1 and TRBJ1-5, with unresolved D. V lost 4 bases to trimming and J lost 7 bases, with 20 bases between them. The length of the CDR3 is 16 residues. Germline assignment: CDR1 MGHRA and CDR2 YSYEKL. CDR3 region: CASSPRTGREEQPQHF. The CDR3 DNA reads TGCGCCAGCAGCCCTCGGACTGGCCGCGAGGAACAGCCCCAGCATTTT.

V usage is TRBV28 and J usage is TRBJ2-5; D call uncertain. The CDR3 is 13 amino acids. Germline lookup yields CDR1 MDHEN and CDR2 SYDVKM. The V end was cut by 3 bases, the J end by 1 base, with 6 bases between. The CDR3: CASSLMIQETQYF. CDR3 nucleotides: TGTGCCAGCAGTTTGATGATCCAAGAGACCCAGTACTTC.

This clonotype was detected a few times. The V call is TRBV27, the J call TRBJ1-2, with unresolved D. The V and J ends lost 3 bases and 6 bases respectively, with 14 bases between them. Per germline, CDR1 MNHEY and CDR2 SMNVEV (reference sequence). The CDR3 spans 14 residues. The CDR3 is CASSFSGRTNGYTF. CDR3 DNA: TGTGCCAGCAGTTTTAGCGGCAGGACGAATGGCTACACCTTC.

The table lists this clonotype with a few counts. Here the CDR3 DNA reads TGTGCCAGCAGCTCCGGACAGGGTCAGCCCCAGCATTTT. It translates to CASSSGQGQPQHF. The gene calls are TRBV7-3 and TRBJ1-5; 8 bases agree with TRBD1. The CDR3 has 13 residues. J was trimmed by 6 bases and V by 4 bases; bases with no gene match: 2. From germline, CDR1 is SGHTA and CDR2 FQGTGA.

This clonotype was observed at least ten times. V and J are TRBV27 and TRBJ2-6; D remains unclear. This CDR3 comprises 14 residues. The V and J ends lost 7 bases and 2 bases respectively, with 9 bases between them. Germline V gene lookup returns CDR1 MNHEY and CDR2 SMNVEV (reference sequence). The CDR3 protein is CASTRLTGANVLTF. The CDR3 DNA follows: TGTGCCAGCACCCGGTTGACTGGGGCCAACGTCCTGACTTTC.

This clonotype has ten or more counts. The chain employs TRBV6-1 and TRBJ2-5, with D maybe TRBD1 (6 bases). V lost 6 bases to trimming and J lost 5 bases, with 10 bases between them. This CDR3 spans 12 amino acids. From germline, CDR1 is MNHNS and CDR2 SASEGT. CDR3 in DNA: TGTGCCAGCAGAACAGGGTGGGAGACCCAGTACTTC. This gives the protein CASRTGWETQYF.

The chain uses TRBV9 and TRBJ1-2; D is unclear. Germline V CDR1 and CDR2: SGDLS, YYNGEE. The CDR3 sequence is 15 residues long. V was pared by 4 bases and J by 2 bases, with 15 bases between. CDR3 in DNA: TGTGCCAGCAGCCCCCGTCAAGGTGCCAACTATGGCTACACCTTC. This translates into CASSPRQGANYGYTF.

The V gene is TRBV10-3, the J gene TRBJ1-6; 9 bases match TRBD1. V dropped 11 bases and J dropped 10; count of bases not matched to a gene: 9. Germline V gene data show CDR1 as ENHRY and CDR2 as SYGVKD. This CDR3 has 13 amino acids. Here the CDR3 DNA reads TGTGCCTCGTCCAGGACAGGGGTCTCACCCCTCCACTTT. It codes for CASSRTGVSPLHF.

This clonotype was found many times. The V and J genes are TRBV2 and TRBJ1-1, with 7 bases lining up with TRBD1. This CDR3 region has 15 residues. Per the germline V gene, CDR1 is SNHLY and CDR2 is FYNNEI. V lost 6 bases and J lost 1; bases outside the gene matches: 8. This chain's CDR3 is CASRRQGVQNTEAFF. CDR3 nucleotide sequence: TGTGCCAGCAGAAGACAGGGAGTGCAGAACACTGAAGCTTTCTTT.

In its sample, this clonotype was seen many times. This chain joins TRBV7-9 and TRBJ2-3; 7 bases are a match to TRBD2. Germline values: CDR1 SEHNR, CDR2 FQNEAQ (reference sequence). V gave up 7 bases and J gave up 6 bases; unmatched junction bases: 7. The CDR3 has 13 amino acids. In nucleotides, the CDR3 is TGTGCCAGCACCTTGGGGGGGTCCGATACGCAGTATTTT. Its translation: CASTLGGSDTQYF.

The sample holds many counts of this clonotype. The chain recombines TRBV5-1 with TRBJ1-2; perhaps TRBD1 as D (5 bases). Trimming shortened V by 0 bases and J by 8 bases, and 17 bases separated the two germline ends. Germline assignment: CDR1 SGHRS and CDR2 YFSETQ. The CDR3 is 15 residues long. In DNA form, the CDR3 reads TGCGCCAGCAGCTTGGGGGGGACTGGGATACGCGGCTACACCTTC. Its protein is CASSLGGTGIRGYTF.

This clonotype was counted ten times or more. This chain links TRBV2 with TRBJ1-2, with D possibly being TRBD1 (6 bases). Trimming removed 4 bases from V and 7 bases from J, with 13 bases in between. The CDR3 spans 13 residues. Germline V lookup: CDR1 SNHLY, CDR2 FYNNEI. The CDR3 region has the DNA TGTGCCAGCAGTGTTGGGGGCTTAGGTGGCTACACCTTC. As protein: CASSVGGLGGYTF.

This clonotype came up a few times. J is TRBJ2-7 and V is TRBV6-1, with a possible D match to TRBD2 (6 bases). V dropped 7 bases and J dropped 9 bases, with 19 bases sitting between them. The CDR3 is made up of 13 amino acids. CDR1 and CDR2 from the germline V gene are MNHNS and SASEGT. CDR3 DNA sequence: TGTGCCAGCAACAGAGCGGGCCAAGAAAGGCAGTACTTC. Encoded protein: CASNRAGQERQYF.

This clonotype appeared many times. The genes are TRBV20-1 and TRBJ2-2; TRBD2 matches 12 bases. The V segment lost 6 bases and the J segment 0 bases; nucleotides outside the gene matches: 5. Germline V gene sequence: CDR1 DFQATT, CDR2 SNEGSKA (reference sequence). The CDR3 length is 16 residues. The CDR3 reads CSAVTSGRANTGELFF. The CDR3 DNA is TGCAGTGCCGTGACTAGCGGGAGAGCGAACACCGGGGAGCTGTTTTTT.

In this sample, this clonotype turned up many times. The chain combines TRBV5-1 with TRBJ2-1, with a tentative D call TRBD2 (6 bases). The length of the CDR3 is 15 residues. The germline CDR1 and CDR2 sequences are SGHRS and YFSETQ. V was trimmed by 0 bases and J by 6 bases, leaving 13 bases between them. The CDR3 bases are TGCGCCAGCAGCTTGGATCCACTAGCCGGCAATGAGCAGTTCTTC. Translating it yields CASSLDPLAGNEQFF.

The chain combines TRBV20-1 with TRBJ2-5; 14 bases align to TRBD2. Trimming removed 5 bases from V and 4 bases from J; junction bases left unmatched: 3. The germline CDR1 and CDR2 sequences are DFQATT and SNEGSKA (reference sequence). The CDR3 totals 14 residues. CDR3 loop: CSAGLAGGGETQYF. The CDR3 bases are TGCAGTGCTGGACTAGCGGGGGGCGGAGAGACCCAGTACTTC.